There are a few counts of the clone carrying this T cell receptor (beta chain). Assay: immunoSEQ multiplex PCR; the TCRdb copy retains only in-frame clones and omits some. Seen here are 200,000 to 250,000 clones, nearly 90% observed once, and the top ten hold approximately 12%. The sample originates from a study of blood T cell repertoires in COVID-19. Overall study: T cells, B-cell-depleted T cells, or PBMCs provided the cDNA or gDNA that served as material.

V was shortened by 2 bases and J by 3 bases, with 4 bases between the two germline ends. Germline-derived CDR1 and CDR2 are MNHEY and SVGEGT. The CDR3 has 13 amino acids. The chain combines TRBV6-2 or TRBV6-3 with TRBJ2-2; D gene unclear. What was sequenced was peripheral blood. The TCR sequence derives from a woman aged 18 to 35 who had recovered from COVID-19. The DNA of the CDR3 is TGTGCCAGCAGTTACAGAGACACCGGGGAGCTGTTTTTT. Translating gives CASSYRDTGELFF.